This passage covers 2 T cell receptor beta chains from one sample sequenced in a study of cytomegalovirus exposure and HLA in healthy donors. PCR used 60 Vbeta primers and 13 Jbeta primers. Clones were read by immunoSEQ multiplex PCR, and TCRdb kept only the in-frame ones, dropping some. The data contain more than 85,000 clones, roughly a tenth of them singletons. Sequencing was carried out using PBMCs. These receptors were obtained from a middle-aged man in good health and CMV-seropositive.

This chain links TRBV25-1 with TRBJ2-1; TRBD2 agrees at 13 bases. Losses at the gene ends were 4 bases for V and 11 bases for J; bases not matched to a gene: 11. The CDR3 length is 16 residues. Germline V gene sequence: CDR1 MGHDK, CDR2 SYGVNS. In nucleotides, the CDR3 is TGTGCCAGCAGTGCCGCCGGGACTAGCGGGAAGGGGCAGCAGTTCTTC. It is translated as CASSAAGTSGKGQQFF.

This clone has just a few counts. Distinct nucleotide sequences in the sample also encode this CDR3. The chain uses TRBV4-2 and TRBJ2-1; 7 nucleotides match TRBD2. CDR3 length: 15 amino acids. Germline V gene data show CDR1 as LGHNA and CDR2 as YNFKEQ. V lost 1 base to trimming and J lost 3 bases; unmatched junction nucleotides: 3. This CDR3 reads CASSQGLADYNEQFF. The CDR3, as DNA: TGTGCCAGCAGCCAAGGGCTAGCGGACTACAATGAGCAGTTCTTC.